The 13 T cell receptor beta chains in this list originate from one sample, sequenced in a study of T cell responses to AZD1222 COVID-19 vaccine. Only in-frame clones appear in the TCRdb table, and some are missing; sequencing was by immunoSEQ multiplex PCR. This table has 110,000 to 150,000 clones, 85% to 95% appearing once. The sequencing here drew on peripheral blood, taken after recovery from COVID-19. The receptor source for this set is an adult who had recovered from COVID-19.

CDR3 region: CASTPQGWNTEAFF. The CDR3 DNA is TGTGCCAGTACCCCACAGGGATGGAACACTGAAGCTTTCTTT. J is TRBJ1-1 and V is TRBV19, with a possible D match to TRBD1 (6 bases). Looked up from germline, CDR1 is LNHDA and CDR2 is SQIVND (reference sequence). Trimming took off 7 bases at V and 1 base at J, with 13 bases between the two ends. The length of the CDR3 is 14 residues.

CDR3 region: CAIGRNEQFF. The CDR3 DNA reads as TGTGCCATTGGTCGGAATGAGCAGTTCTTC. The chain links TRBV7-2 to TRBJ2-1; D remains unclear. Trimming stripped 10 bases from V and 7 bases from J, with 8 bases between. The CDR3 is 10 residues long. The germline CDR1 and CDR2 sequences are SGHTA and FQGNSA.

The chain's CDR3 is CASSLAWAGSSYEQYF. The CDR3 region has the DNA TGTGCCAGCAGCTTAGCCTGGGCAGGGAGCTCCTACGAGCAGTACTTC. The gene calls are TRBV7-9 and TRBJ2-7; possibly TRBD1 or TRBD2 for D (5 bases each). This CDR3 comprises 16 residues. Trimming removed 0 bases at V and 0 bases at J, with 12 bases between. The germline V gene encodes CDR1 SEHNR and CDR2 FQNEAQ (reference sequence).

CDR3 DNA sequence: TGTGCCAGCACCATGAGAGGGACCAACTACGAGCAGTACTTC. It codes for CASTMRGTNYEQYF. The chain uses TRBV6-5 and TRBJ2-7; D is perhaps TRBD1 or TRBD2 (5 bases each). The CDR3 spans 14 residues. The germline V and J ends were trimmed by 7 bases and 3 bases, with 16 bases remaining between them. CDR1 MNHEY and CDR2 SVGAGI come from the germline V gene.

This clone was detected once. J is TRBJ1-2 and V is TRBV3-1 (or the pseudogene TRBV3-2); D is unclear. Germline CDR1 reads LGHDT; CDR2 reads YNNKEL (reference sequence). Trimming shortened V by 4 bases and J by 5 bases, and 14 bases separated the two germline ends. This CDR3 region has 14 residues. As DNA, the CDR3 is TGTGCCAGCAGCCCCCAGACTCGTAGTTATGGCTACACCTTC. Its protein product is CASSPQTRSYGYTF.

CDR3 amino acids: CASSPLVGETQYF. DNA for the CDR3: TGTGCCAGCTCACCACTGGTAGGAGAGACCCAGTACTTC. This rearrangement joins TRBV18 to TRBJ2-5; the D is unclear. V was pared by 1 base and J by 4 bases, with 7 bases between. The length of the CDR3 is 13 residues. Per the germline V gene, CDR1 is KGHSH and CDR2 is LQKENI.

V usage is TRBV13 and J usage is TRBJ1-2; unclear D gene. The CDR3 is made up of 14 amino acids. V lost 3 bases to trimming and J lost 6 bases, with 14 bases between them. The germline V gene has CDR1 PRHDT and CDR2 FYEKMQ (reference sequence). The CDR3 DNA follows: TGTGCCAGCAGCTTCTCGGGTTTTACGGATGGCTACACCTTC. It is translated as CASSFSGFTDGYTF.

This clone was seen more than once but under ten times. The V and J genes are TRBV18 and TRBJ2-7; 10 positions match TRBD1. V was clipped by 2 bases and J by 2 bases; unmatched bases: 12. Germline CDR1 is KGHSH and CDR2 is LQKENI. There are 18 residues in the CDR3. CDR3 in amino acids: CASSPSEWGQGMPYEQYF. The DNA for the CDR3 is TGTGCCAGCTCACCATCAGAGTGGGGACAGGGGATGCCCTACGAGCAGTACTTC.

To note about this clone: The junction shows a germline mismatch at one end, possibly a read error. The V and J genes are TRBV7-7 and TRBJ2-5, with a tentative D call TRBD2 (6 bases). The CDR3 runs 16 residues. CDR1 SSHAT and CDR2 FNYEAQ come from the germline V gene (reference sequence). The DNA for the CDR3 is TGTGCTAGCAGCTTAGGTCCCGGTAGCGCGGGAAAGACCCAGTACTTC. Its translation is CASSLGPGSAGKTQYF.

The chain carries TRBV6-5 and TRBJ2-6; D is unresolved. The CDR3 runs to 15 residues. Trimming stripped 4 bases from V and 1 base from J, with 8 bases between. Germline assignment: CDR1 MNHEY and CDR2 SVGAGI. DNA for the CDR3: TGTGCCAGCAGTTCGACGGTTTCTGGGGCCAACGTCCTGACTTTC. Translated, it gives CASSSTVSGANVLTF.

On this clone: The sample has other DNA sequences that encode this CDR3 too. V and J are TRBV28 and TRBJ1-1; D uncertain. V was pared by 4 bases and J by 2 bases, with 2 bases between. Germline V CDR1 and CDR2: MDHEN, SYDVKM. The CDR3 is 11 amino acids. DNA for the CDR3: TGTGCCAGCAGTTCAAACACTGAAGCTTTCTTT. Translating it yields CASSSNTEAFF.

In its sample, this clone was seen a few times. As DNA, the CDR3 is TGTGCCAGCAGTTTGGCGGGGACTGAGTATGGCTACACCTTC. It translates to CASSLAGTEYGYTF. The gene calls are TRBV28 and TRBJ1-2, with TRBD1 as a possible D gene (5 bases). V was clipped by 3 bases and J by 5 bases, with 13 bases between them. The CDR3 totals 14 residues. The germline V gene has CDR1 MDHEN and CDR2 SYDVKM.

The rearrangement links TRBV2 to TRBJ2-2; no clear D gene. With 2 bases removed from V and 5 bases from J, the gap between germline ends came to 12 bases. The CDR3 sequence is 15 residues long. Germline V lookup: CDR1 SNHLY, CDR2 FYNNEI. The CDR3 nucleotides are TGTGCCAGCAGTGAAATGGCTAGAGATACCGGGGAGCTGTTTTTT. This gives the protein CASSEMARDTGELFF. The full variable domain, rest sourced from reference TRBV2 and TRBJ2-2, is EPEVTQTPSHQVTQMGQEVILRCVPISNHLYFYWYRQILGQKVEFLVSFYNNEISEKSEIFDDQFSVERPDGSNFTLKIRSTKLEDSAMYFCASSEMARDTGELFFGEGSRLTVL.